This T cell receptor (beta chain) emerged from a study of Ad26.COV2.S vaccination and SARS-CoV-2 variants. TCRdb's table, derived via immunoSEQ multiplex PCR, lists solely in-frame clones and lacks some. The data contain around 370,000 clones, 92% of them seen just once; the ten biggest clones take up roughly 3.9%. The V segment lost 6 bases and the J segment 4 bases; nucleotides outside the gene matches: 5. This CDR3 is 13 amino acids long. This receptor was taken from a human donor who had recovered from COVID-19. Sequencing used peripheral blood, obtained after recovery from COVID-19. The chain links TRBV12-3 or TRBV12-4 to TRBJ1-2; 7 bases are a match to TRBD1. CDR3 coding DNA: TGTGCCAGCAGCCGGACAGGCGCCTATGGCTACACCTTC. It encodes CASSRTGAYGYTF.